The clone carrying this TCR beta chain is a singleton in its sample. Its target is unknown. This specimen comes from a study of OX40 agonist ivuxolimab in advanced cancers. Study summary: All patients had ivuxolimab intravenously every 2 weeks at 0.01 to 10 mg/kg. Findings and caveats of the study: Compared with CD4+, CD8+ T cells on average had more expanded clones. Certain nonresponders likewise exhibited a low normalized T-cell clonal expansion.

Assay used: immunoSEQ multiplex PCR; TCRdb lists only in-frame clones, some missing. The sample has fewer than 50,000 clones, about 90% seen once. Samples were taken at baseline and on day 1 of cycles 4 and 7. This specimen consisted of CD4+ or CD8+ T cells sorted from blood, obtained in a trial of the OX40 agonist ivuxolimab. The sequence came from an adult with an advanced solid tumor such as melanoma, head and neck, liver or kidney cancer.

CDR3: CASSRGPSSSYEQYF. The CDR3 DNA reads TGCGCCAGCAGCCGGGGGCCCAGCTCTTCCTACGAGCAGTACTTC. This chain uses TRBV4-3 with TRBJ2-7, with D possibly being TRBD1 (6 bases). From germline, CDR1 is LGHNA and CDR2 YSLEER. The ends were cut back, 4 bases at V and 1 base at J, with 14 bases in the middle. CDR3 length equals 15 residues.